Here is one T cell receptor (beta chain) with its context. The data belong to a study of blood T cell repertoires in COVID-19. Clones were sequenced by immunoSEQ multiplex PCR, and TCRdb holds only the in-frame ones, with some missing. The table includes roughly 140,000 clones, 82% detected once. The CDR3 is 14 amino acids. V lost 2 bases and J 2 bases, leaving 10 bases between the germline ends. Looked up from germline, CDR1 is GTSNPN and CDR2 is SVGIG (reference sequence). The sequenced material came from peripheral blood. The genes are TRBV30 and TRBJ1-5; D unresolved. The receptor's source is a woman aged 80 or older with acute or convalescent COVID-19. CDR3 sequence reads: CAWSNTLGNQPQHF. CDR3 sequence (DNA): TGTGCCTGGAGTAATACGTTAGGCAATCAGCCCCAGCATTTT.